The present T cell receptor (beta chain) was sequenced within a study of response to subunit inactivated influenza vaccine. This clonotype has only one observation. Its antigen is unidentified. The germline gene is not matched at one end of the junction; a read error may be the cause. TCRdb re-analysed the RT-PCR reads in MiXCR, keeping a single row per CDR3 protein. The sample lists approximately 520,000 distinct CDR3 sequences, roughly 27% occurring once. The CDR3 is 13 amino acids. CDR1 and CDR2 from the germline V gene are SSHAT and FNYEAQ (reference sequence). Study-level results: Each seasonal influenza vaccination, the authors suggested, recruits few new T cells.

The TCR originated in a man over 45 who received an inactivated influenza vaccine. The gene calls are TRBV7-7 and TRBJ2-7; no clear D gene. The specimen comprised CD4+ T cells sorted from PBMCs, sampled around 5 days after vaccination. The CDR3 is CASSLYSSSEQYF. In DNA, the CDR3 is TGTGCTAGCAGCTTATATAGCTCGAGTGAGCAGTACTTC.